This TCR beta chain is from a study of cytomegalovirus exposure and HLA in healthy donors. Study-wide points: TCR beta sequences reportedly predicted the HLA-A and HLA-B alleles of most subjects accurately. Some V segments (TRBV6-2 and TRBV6-3 among them) were excluded as indistinguishable. Most sequenced TCRs were rare (though some public TCRs occurred in many donors).

The sample holds a few counts of this clone. What it binds is not known. PCR involved 60 Vbeta and 13 Jbeta primers. The repertoire was sequenced with immunoSEQ multiplex PCR; TCRdb's copy has only in-frame clones and lacks some. The table records about 170,000 clones, more than 75% of them present only once. Donors showed nominal health when sampled, although they likely had unrecorded immune exposures. Trimming removed 10 bases from V and 3 bases from J, with 18 bases in between. Germline V gene lookup returns CDR1 MNHEY and CDR2 SVGAGI. The CDR3 has 14 amino acids. The specimen was PBMCs. This chain uses TRBV6-5 with TRBJ1-1; D is ambiguous. The sequence was collected from a man aged 30-40 years in good health and CMV-seropositive. The CDR3 sequence: CATKDSTTHTEAFF. The CDR3 DNA reads TGTGCCACCAAGGACTCTACTACCCACACTGAAGCTTTCTTT.